What follows are 29 T cell receptor beta chains derived from one specimen sequenced in a study of OX40 agonist ivuxolimab in advanced cancers. Clones were sequenced by immunoSEQ multiplex PCR, and TCRdb holds only the in-frame ones, with some missing. Among tens of thousands of clones listed, more than 70% were seen once. The sequencing here drew on CD4+ or CD8+ T cells sorted from blood, taken in a trial of the OX40 agonist ivuxolimab. These receptors originate from an adult with an advanced solid tumor such as melanoma, head and neck, liver or kidney cancer.

V and J are TRBV7-6 and TRBJ2-5; D is perhaps TRBD1 or TRBD2 (5 bases each). V was shortened by 5 bases and J by 5 bases, with 15 bases between the two germline ends. Germline V gene lookup returns CDR1 SGHVS and CDR2 FNYEAQ. The CDR3 sequence is 14 residues long. The DNA of the CDR3 is TGTGCCAGCAGCAACCGGGGCCTGGGGGAGACCCAGTACTTC. It is translated as CASSNRGLGETQYF.

The chain is built from TRBV15 and TRBJ2-2; D not certain. The CDR3 extends over 15 amino acids. Germline CDR1 LNHNV, CDR2 YYDKDF (reference sequence). V lost 0 bases and J lost 1, with 6 bases in between. CDR3: CATSRDRMNTGELFF. The DNA of the CDR3 is TGTGCCACCAGCAGAGACAGGATGAACACCGGGGAGCTGTTTTTT.

The rearrangement joins TRBV5-1 to TRBJ1-2; D remains ambiguous. The CDR3 sequence is 14 residues long. The germline gives CDR1 SGHRS, CDR2 YFSETQ. V dropped 4 bases and J dropped 1 base, with 11 bases sitting between them. The DNA of the CDR3 is TGCGCCAGCAGCGGCGGATCGGTTAACTATGGCTACACCTTC. This sequence encodes CASSGGSVNYGYTF.

The CDR3 spells CASSQKRSGPRGNQPQHF. In DNA, the CDR3 is TGCGCCAGCAGCCAAAAGAGGTCGGGACCCCGCGGCAATCAGCCCCAGCATTTT. The chain is built from TRBV4-1 and TRBJ1-5, with D perhaps TRBD1 (5 bases). This CDR3 is 18 amino acids long. Germline CDR1 MGHRA, CDR2 YSYEKL. With 2 bases removed from V and 2 bases from J, the gap between germline ends came to 19 bases.

V gene TRBV19 combines with J gene TRBJ2-3, with 12 bases fitting TRBD2. Germline V lookup: CDR1 LNHDA, CDR2 SQIVND (reference sequence). Trimming took 5 bases from V and 4 from J; bases not matched to a gene: 4. The CDR3 runs to 15 residues. The CDR3 is CASSLLAGGPDTQYF. DNA for the CDR3: TGTGCCAGTAGTTTACTAGCGGGAGGACCAGATACGCAGTATTTT.

This clone was counted a single time. This sequence joins TRBV4-1 and TRBJ2-3; tentatively, D is TRBD2 (6 bases). Trimming removed 0 bases at V and 3 bases at J, with 13 bases between. Germline CDR1 reads MGHRA; CDR2 reads YSYEKL. CDR3 size: 16 residues. CDR3 loop: CASSQDRAGPTDTQYF. In DNA, the CDR3 is TGCGCCAGCAGCCAAGATCGAGCGGGCCCGACAGATACGCAGTATTTT.

The gene calls are TRBV7-2 and TRBJ2-7, with 9 bases identical to TRBD1. This CDR3 contains 14 residues. V shed 2 bases and J 5 bases; nucleotides not matched to a gene: 4. Germline-derived CDR1 and CDR2 are SGHTA and FQGNSA. CDR3 nucleotides: TGTGCCAGCAGCTTACTGGGACAGGGTCACGAGCAGTACTTC. Translating it yields CASSLLGQGHEQYF.

About this clone: This sequence may be a read error, since a much larger clone differs from it by one base. The same CDR3 is also encoded by other DNA sequences in this sample. The chain carries TRBV19 and TRBJ1-5, with TRBD1 as a possible D gene (6 bases). V dropped 9 bases and J dropped 7 bases, with 16 bases sitting between them. The CDR3 runs to 13 residues. From germline, CDR1 is LNHDA and CDR2 SQIVND (reference sequence). For the CDR3, the DNA is TGTGCCAGCTCCGGACAGACCGAGCAGCCCCAGCATTTT. Translated: CASSGQTEQPQHF.

Here the CDR3 DNA reads TGTGCCATCAGTGAGGGGGGTCCGAATCAGCCCCAGCATTTT. Its protein is CAISEGGPNQPQHF. The chain recombines TRBV10-3 with TRBJ1-5, with a possible D match to TRBD1 (5 bases). Germline loops: CDR1 ENHRY, CDR2 SYGVKD. This CDR3 is built from 14 residues. V lost 2 bases and J 4 bases, leaving 9 bases between the germline ends.

The J gene is TRBJ2-1, the V gene TRBV5-6, with D perhaps TRBD1 or TRBD2 (5 bases each). This CDR3 is built from 14 residues. Trimming stripped 5 bases from V and 8 bases from J, with 17 bases between. Per the germline V gene, CDR1 is SGHDT and CDR2 is YYEEEE. This chain's CDR3 is CASSRLPRGDEQFF. The CDR3 DNA follows: TGTGCCAGCAGTCGTTTACCCCGGGGCGATGAGCAGTTCTTC.

V gene TRBV7-8 combines with J gene TRBJ2-5; D is ambiguous. Germline CDR1 reads SGHVS; CDR2 reads FQNEAQ. The CDR3 is made up of 14 amino acids. Trimming took off 2 bases at V and 2 bases at J, with 9 bases between the two ends. The CDR3 is CASSLKETQETQYF. The CDR3 nucleotides are TGTGCCAGCAGCTTAAAGGAAACTCAAGAGACCCAGTACTTC.

The chain combines TRBV4-1 with TRBJ2-1; 11 nucleotides agree with TRBD2. The germline CDR1 and CDR2 sequences are MGHRA and YSYEKL. This CDR3 comprises 18 residues. Trimming removed 0 bases from V and 7 bases from J; junction bases left unmatched: 11. The CDR3: CASSQDQELAGASNEQFF. DNA of the CDR3: TGCGCCAGCAGCCAAGACCAAGAACTAGCGGGGGCCTCTAATGAGCAGTTCTTC.

This chain joins TRBV6-5 and TRBJ2-3, with 11 bases matching TRBD1. The junction had 5 bases not matched to a gene; V was cut back by 6 bases and J by 0 bases. This CDR3 spans 16 amino acids. Germline assignment: CDR1 MNHEY and CDR2 SVGAGI. CDR3: CASSYGTGGSTDTQYF. The DNA of the CDR3 is TGTGCCAGCAGCTACGGGACAGGGGGAAGCACAGATACGCAGTATTTT.

The V call is TRBV15, the J call TRBJ1-1; a possible D gene is TRBD1 (5 bases). Germline loops: CDR1 LNHNV, CDR2 YYDKDF (reference sequence). CDR3 length: 15 amino acids. V gave up 1 base and J gave up 5 bases, with 14 bases separating them. The CDR3 DNA follows: TGTGCCACCAGCAGAGGTTTTGGGGCCGGGACTGAAGCTTTCTTT. Translation gives CATSRGFGAGTEAFF.

The chain is built from TRBV13 and TRBJ2-5; 11 bases match TRBD2. After removal of 6 bases from V and 5 bases from J, the junction contained 5 bases not matched to a gene. CDR3 length: 14 amino acids. The germline V gene has CDR1 PRHDT and CDR2 FYEKMQ (reference sequence). The CDR3 DNA reads as TGTGCCAGCAGTCGACTAGCGGGGCAGGAGACCCAGTACTTC. As protein: CASSRLAGQETQYF.

As DNA, the CDR3 is TGTGCCAGCTCACCACGACAGGGTGTGTACGAGCAGTACTTC. This translates into CASSPRQGVYEQYF. The genes are TRBV18 and TRBJ2-7, with 7 positions matching TRBD1. Germline loops: CDR1 KGHSH, CDR2 LQKENI. The CDR3 length is 14 residues. V lost 1 base to trimming and J lost 4 bases; unmatched junction nucleotides: 4.

The chain recombines TRBV30 with TRBJ1-4; possibly TRBD1 for D (5 bases). Trimming took 4 bases from V and 8 from J, leaving 14 bases between them. This CDR3 comprises 13 residues. Germline values: CDR1 GTSNPN, CDR2 SVGIG (reference sequence). The CDR3 DNA reads TGTGCCTGGACTAGCCAGGGTGGCGAAAAACTGTTTTTT. It is translated as CAWTSQGGEKLFF.

The CDR3 DNA is TGTGCCACGGGGACAGCCGGCGAGCAGTACTTC. It yields the protein CATGTAGEQYF. The chain uses TRBV19 and TRBJ2-7; 7 nucleotides match TRBD1. The CDR3 spans 11 residues. The V segment lost 10 bases and the J segment 6 bases; nucleotides outside the gene matches: 6. Germline CDR1 LNHDA, CDR2 SQIVND (reference sequence).

The V gene is TRBV2, the J gene TRBJ2-3; D perhaps matches TRBD1 (7 bases). CDR3 length: 13 residues. CDR1 is SNHLY, CDR2 FYNNEI, per germline. V lost 6 bases and J 6 bases, leaving 13 bases between the germline ends. DNA for the CDR3: TGTGCCAGCAGGGAGGGGGCAGGGGATACGCAGTATTTT. Translating gives CASREGAGDTQYF.

V usage is TRBV19 and J usage is TRBJ1-5, with 8 bases fitting TRBD1. This CDR3 contains 17 residues. CDR1 LNHDA and CDR2 SQIVND come from the germline V gene (reference sequence). V dropped 5 bases and J dropped 11; count of bases not matched to a gene: 20. The CDR3 DNA is TGTGCCAGTAGTCCGTCTCGGGACAGGACCCCCTTGATGACCCAGCATTTT. Translation: CASSPSRDRTPLMTQHF.

This chain's CDR3 is CASSLRLAGGPGEQFF. CDR3 nucleotide sequence: TGTGCCAGCAGCTTGCGACTAGCGGGGGGCCCTGGGGAGCAGTTCTTC. This rearrangement joins TRBV7-9 to TRBJ2-1; 13 positions agree with TRBD2. This CDR3 contains 16 residues. The V gene's germline CDR1 is SEHNR and CDR2 FQNEAQ (reference sequence). V was clipped by 3 bases and J by 10 bases; unmatched bases: 9.

The chain links TRBV10-1 to TRBJ2-3, with unresolved D. CDR3 length equals 12 residues. CDR1 is WNHNN, CDR2 SYGVQD, per germline (reference sequence). Trimming took 2 bases from V and 7 from J, leaving 7 bases between them. This CDR3 reads CASSETLNTQYF. As DNA, the CDR3 is TGCGCCAGCAGTGAGACTCTGAATACGCAGTATTTT.

The V gene is TRBV19, the J gene TRBJ1-4; D not resolved. Per germline, CDR1 LNHDA and CDR2 SQIVND (reference sequence). V lost 8 bases and J 3 bases, leaving 13 bases between the germline ends. This CDR3 contains 14 residues. CDR3 DNA: TGTGCCAGTTCTGACCCGGTGGCTAATGAAAAACTGTTTTTT. Amino acid sequence: CASSDPVANEKLFF.

V is TRBV5-4 and J is TRBJ1-2, with 9 bases that match TRBD1. Germline CDR1 reads SGHNT; CDR2 reads YYREEE (reference sequence). V was pared by 0 bases and J by 4 bases, with 1 base of the junction left unmatched. The CDR3 runs 14 residues. The CDR3 DNA reads as TGTGCCAGCAGCTTGGACAGGGGGCCCTATGGCTACACCTTC. It encodes CASSLDRGPYGYTF.

The chain is built from TRBV6-5 and TRBJ1-4, with 8 bases identical to TRBD1. J gave up 4 bases and V 6 bases, and 4 bases lay outside the gene matches. Germline CDR1 MNHEY, CDR2 SVGAGI. The CDR3 is made up of 14 amino acids. In nucleotides, the CDR3 is TGTGCCAGCAGCCCTGGACAGGGTAATGAAAAACTGTTTTTT. Translation: CASSPGQGNEKLFF.

The rearrangement joins TRBV11-2 to TRBJ2-7; D possibly corresponds to TRBD1 (6 bases). Trimming removed 4 bases from V and 2 bases from J, with 18 bases in between. The CDR3 runs 16 residues. Germline lookup yields CDR1 SGHAT and CDR2 FQNNGV. CDR3 sequence (DNA): TGTGCCAGCAGCTGGGGTACAGGGAGACCAGCCTACGAGCAGTACTTC. This gives the protein CASSWGTGRPAYEQYF.

This clone came up a few times. This chain uses TRBV19 with TRBJ1-2, with D unresolved. Trimming left V 8 bases short and J 0 bases short, with 10 bases between. The germline V gene encodes CDR1 LNHDA and CDR2 SQIVND (reference sequence). The CDR3 totals 13 residues. The CDR3 reads CASWEEANYGYTF. DNA for the CDR3: TGTGCCAGTTGGGAGGAGGCTAACTATGGCTACACCTTC. Complete variable domain (other parts from reference TRBV19 and TRBJ1-2): DGGITQSPKYLFRKEGQNVTLSCEQNLNHDAMYWYRQDPGQGLRLIYYSQIVNDFQKGDIAEGYSVSREKKESFPLTVTSAQKNPTAFYLCASWEEANYGYTFGSGTRLTVV.

This clone was counted a few times. In nucleotides, the CDR3 is TGTGCCAGCAGCTCACCAAGTGGGGGAATCACCTACAATGAGCAGTTCTTC. This gives the protein CASSSPSGGITYNEQFF. The chain is built from TRBV11-2 and TRBJ2-1, with D perhaps assigned TRBD1 or TRBD2 (5 bases each). Germline V gene data show CDR1 as SGHAT and CDR2 as FQNNGV. The CDR3 runs 17 residues. V lost 4 bases and J lost 2, with 18 bases in between.

The V gene is TRBV15, the J gene TRBJ2-7; D is undetermined. V was shortened by 0 bases and J by 2 bases, with 11 bases between the two germline ends. The V gene's germline CDR1 is LNHNV and CDR2 YYDKDF (reference sequence). There are 15 residues in the CDR3. The CDR3 nucleotides read TGTGCCACCAGCAGAGATAAAGGCGGCGCCTACGAGCAGTACTTC. Protein sequence: CATSRDKGGAYEQYF.